What follows are 25 T cell receptor beta chains derived from one specimen sequenced in a study of T cell changes during pregnancy in multiple sclerosis. Method: immunoSEQ multiplex PCR; TCRdb's copy keeps in-frame clones and lacks some. Found here are roughly 110,000 clones, around 90% of them singletons; the top ten hold less than 0.85%. Sample: peripheral blood, taken in the third trimester of pregnancy. These receptors were taken from a female donor in good health, enrolled as a control in a pregnancy study.

The chain joins TRBV9 to TRBJ2-5; TRBD1 aligns across 7 bases. The V segment lost 4 bases and the J segment 3 bases; nucleotides outside the gene matches: 12. CDR1 SGDLS and CDR2 YYNGEE come from the germline V gene. CDR3 length equals 16 residues. The CDR3 nucleotides read TGTGCCAGCAGCCCAAGGGGGACAGAACCTGAAGAGACCCAGTACTTC. As protein: CASSPRGTEPEETQYF. Based on the CDR3 plus reference TRBV9 and TRBJ2-5, the full variable domain is DSGVTQTPKHLITATGQRVTLRCSPRSGDLSVYWYQQSLDQGLQFLIQYYNGEERAKGNILERFSAQQFPDLHSELNLSSLELGDSALYFCASSPRGTEPEETQYFGPGTRLLVL.

The genes are TRBV4-3 and TRBJ2-5; maybe TRBD1 (5 bases). V lost 0 bases to trimming and J lost 5 bases, with 19 bases between them. Germline V gene lookup returns CDR1 LGHNA and CDR2 YSLEER. The CDR3 loop spans 17 amino acids. Here the CDR3 reads CASSQDTGQGWSETQYF. CDR3 coding DNA: TGCGCCAGCAGCCAAGATACGGGCCAGGGATGGTCGGAGACCCAGTACTTC.

This clone appeared once. The chain combines TRBV4-1 with TRBJ2-1; D gene unclear. The V end was cut by 2 bases, the J end by 2 bases, with 13 bases between. This CDR3 is built from 16 residues. CDR1 is MGHRA and CDR2 is YSYEKL in the germline V gene. Here the CDR3 reads CASSQPGSAPYNEQFF. The CDR3 nucleotides are TGCGCCAGCAGCCAACCCGGGTCCGCTCCCTACAATGAGCAGTTCTTC.

The CDR3 DNA reads TGTGCCAGCAGCTCGGCGGACAGGGTTAACGAGCAGTACTTC. Its protein is CASSSADRVNEQYF. J is TRBJ2-7 and V is TRBV5-4; TRBD1 aligns across 8 bases. This CDR3 contains 14 residues. CDR1 and CDR2 from the germline V gene are SGHNT and YYREEE (reference sequence). The V gene end was trimmed by 3 bases and the J gene end by 5 bases; junction bases not matched to a gene: 7.

The chain couples TRBV6-1 to TRBJ1-5, with TRBD1 identical over 9 bases. The germline gives CDR1 MNHNS, CDR2 SASEGT. V dropped 6 bases and J dropped 7; count of bases not matched to a gene: 4. The CDR3 covers 13 residues. The CDR3 coding sequence is TGTGCCAGCAGAGGGGACAGGGAGCAGCCCCAGCATTTT. Its protein product is CASRGDREQPQHF.

V usage is TRBV5-6 and J usage is TRBJ2-7; TRBD2 aligns across 13 bases. The junction had 1 base not matched to a gene; V was cut back by 4 bases and J by 0 bases. The CDR3 has 15 amino acids. Per germline, CDR1 SGHDT and CDR2 YYEEEE. DNA of the CDR3: TGTGCCAGCAGCGGGACTAGCGGGGACTCCTACGAGCAGTACTTC. Its translation is CASSGTSGDSYEQYF.

This rearrangement joins TRBV5-1 to TRBJ2-1; TRBD2 aligns across 11 bases. Germline assignment: CDR1 SGHRS and CDR2 YFSETQ. The CDR3 consists of 17 residues. Trimming cost V 4 bases and J 1 base; bases outside gene matches: 7. Written as DNA, the CDR3 is TGCGCCAGCAGCATCATAGCGGGGGGGCCTTCCTACAATGAGCAGTTCTTC. Protein: CASSIIAGGPSYNEQFF.

The V call is TRBV19, the J call TRBJ1-5; D possibly corresponds to TRBD1 (5 bases). CDR3 length: 16 amino acids. V lost 5 bases and J 1 base, leaving 15 bases between the germline ends. Looked up from germline, CDR1 is LNHDA and CDR2 is SQIVND (reference sequence). The CDR3 sequence is CASSVGAPGSNQPQHF. The CDR3 nucleotides are TGTGCCAGTAGTGTAGGGGCACCTGGGAGCAATCAGCCCCAGCATTTT.

The rearrangement uses TRBV29-1 and TRBJ2-3, with D tentatively TRBD1 (5 bases). The CDR3 is 10 residues long. With 7 bases removed from V and 4 bases from J, the gap between germline ends came to 6 bases. Germline V gene lookup returns CDR1 SQVTM and CDR2 ANQGSEA. The CDR3 DNA reads TGCAGCGGGGGCCCAGATACGCAGTATTTT. It specifies CSGGPDTQYF.

This rearrangement joins TRBV7-8 to TRBJ2-5; TRBD2 matches 10 bases. The CDR3 covers 15 residues. Germline CDR1 SGHVS, CDR2 FQNEAQ. With V trimmed by 4 bases and J by 5 bases, 7 bases remained unmatched. The chain's CDR3 is CASSSSGGARETQYF. Here the CDR3 DNA reads TGTGCCAGCAGCTCGAGCGGGGGGGCCCGGGAGACCCAGTACTTC.

For the CDR3, the DNA is TGTGCCAGCAGCCAGGACAGGGGGTACTCACCCCTCCACTTT. Its translation is CASSQDRGYSPLHF. The chain joins TRBV5-4 to TRBJ1-6; 10 nucleotides align to TRBD1. Germline CDR1 is SGHNT and CDR2 is YYREEE (reference sequence). The V and J ends lost 4 bases and 10 bases, in that order; junction bases with no gene match: 5. CDR3 length: 14 amino acids.

The gene calls are TRBV15 and TRBJ2-5; a weak D match, TRBD2 (6 bases). The CDR3 covers 14 residues. Germline V lookup: CDR1 LNHNV, CDR2 YYDKDF (reference sequence). V lost 1 base, J lost 5 bases, and 11 bases lay in between. For the CDR3, the DNA is TGTGCCACCAGCAGAGTCGGGGCGGGGGAGACCCAGTACTTC. Its protein product is CATSRVGAGETQYF.

This clone was counted a single time. The rearrangement links TRBV7-2 to TRBJ2-7; D perhaps matches TRBD2 (5 bases). CDR1 is SGHTA and CDR2 is FQGNSA in the germline V gene. Trimming stripped 5 bases from V and 0 bases from J, with 14 bases between. CDR3 length: 15 amino acids. CDR3 nucleotide sequence: TGTGCCAGCAGCCTGGGATTAGGGAGCTCCTACGAGCAGTACTTC. It specifies CASSLGLGSSYEQYF. The entire variable domain, with the rest obtained from reference TRBV7-2 and TRBJ2-7, is as follows: GAGVSQSPSNKVTEKGKDVELRCDPISGHTALYWYRQSLGQGLEFLIYFQGNSAPDKSGLPSDRFSAERTGGSVSTLTIQRTQQEDSAVYLCASSLGLGSSYEQYFGPGTRLTVT.

CDR3 DNA: TGTGCCAGCAACAAAGACAGGCTCCAAGAGACCCAGTACTTC. Residues: CASNKDRLQETQYF. J is TRBJ2-5 and V is TRBV7-2, with TRBD1 as a possible D gene (6 bases). This CDR3 is built from 14 residues. The V gene lost 7 bases and the J gene lost 1 base, with 13 bases spanning the gap. CDR1 and CDR2 from the germline V gene are SGHTA and FQGNSA. The variable domain in full, with the rest retrieved from reference TRBV7-2 and TRBJ2-5, is GAGVSQSPSNKVTEKGKDVELRCDPISGHTALYWYRQSLGQGLEFLIYFQGNSAPDKSGLPSDRFSAERTGGSVSTLTIQRTQQEDSAVYLCASNKDRLQETQYFGPGTRLLVL.

V gene TRBV19 combines with J gene TRBJ2-1, with 8 nucleotides matching TRBD2. V lost 5 bases, J lost 6 bases, and 9 bases stayed unmatched. Germline V gene data show CDR1 as LNHDA and CDR2 as SQIVND (reference sequence). The CDR3 sequence is 15 residues long. CDR3 loop: CASSPPGLGFNEQFF. CDR3 nucleotide sequence: TGTGCCAGTAGTCCACCGGGACTAGGTTTCAATGAGCAGTTCTTC. Filled out from reference TRBV19 and TRBJ2-1, the complete variable domain reads DGGITQSPKYLFRKEGQNVTLSCEQNLNHDAMYWYRQDPGQGLRLIYYSQIVNDFQKGDIAEGYSVSREKKESFPLTVTSAQKNPTAFYLCASSPPGLGFNEQFFGPGTRLTVL.

The rearrangement links TRBV7-8 to TRBJ2-3; 8 nucleotides line up with TRBD2. Germline loops: CDR1 SGHVS, CDR2 FQNEAQ. This CDR3 is built from 15 residues. The junction had 13 bases not matched to a gene; V was cut back by 8 bases and J by 6 bases. The DNA of the CDR3 is TGTGCCAGCGGAGAATTAGCGGGGTTAGGGGATACGCAGTATTTT. The encoded protein is CASGELAGLGDTQYF.

The genes are TRBV5-6 and TRBJ2-7; tentatively, D is TRBD1 (5 bases). The germline V and J ends were trimmed by 0 bases and 1 base, with 8 bases remaining between them. The V gene's germline CDR1 is SGHDT and CDR2 YYEEEE. This CDR3 has 14 amino acids. CDR3 sequence reads: CASSLEQESYEQYF. In nucleotides, the CDR3 is TGTGCCAGCAGCTTGGAACAGGAGTCCTACGAGCAGTACTTC.

This clone came up once. The V call is TRBV10-2, the J call TRBJ1-2, with TRBD1 matching over 7 bases. V trimming: 7 bases; J trimming: 7 bases; junction bases outside the gene matches: 9. The CDR3 loop spans 13 amino acids. Germline V gives CDR1 WSHSY, CDR2 SAAADI. The CDR3 region is CASKDRMEAGYTF. For the CDR3, the DNA is TGCGCCAGCAAGGACAGGATGGAAGCTGGCTACACCTTC.

The chain is built from TRBV7-9 and TRBJ1-6, with D hard to call. V lost 8 bases and J lost 0, with 11 bases in between. This CDR3 comprises 15 residues. Germline V gene sequence: CDR1 SEHNR, CDR2 FQNEAQ (reference sequence). CDR3 sequence (DNA): TGTGCCAGCTCCGTAGGGAGCTCCTATAATTCACCCCTCCACTTT. Amino acids: CASSVGSSYNSPLHF. The full variable domain, rest sourced from reference TRBV7-9 and TRBJ1-6, is DTGVSQNPRHKITKRGQNVTFRCDPISEHNRLYWYRQTLGQGPEFLTYFQNEAQLEKSRLLSDRFSAERPKGSFSTLEIQRTEQGDSAMYLCASSVGSSYNSPLHFGNGTRLTVT.

The rearrangement uses TRBV19 and TRBJ1-5; 8 nucleotides line up with TRBD1. CDR1 is LNHDA and CDR2 is SQIVND in the germline V gene (reference sequence). Germline trimming cut 7 bases from V and 5 bases from J; bases unmatched to any gene: 10. This CDR3 comprises 15 residues. CDR3 nucleotides: TGTGCCAGTACTACGGACAGGGCCTTCGATCAGCCCCAGCATTTT. Its protein product is CASTTDRAFDQPQHF.

The rearrangement links TRBV6-5 to TRBJ1-6; a weak D match, TRBD1 (5 bases). The CDR3 has 14 residues. V lost 2 bases and J 6 bases, leaving 8 bases between the germline ends. Germline assignment: CDR1 MNHEY and CDR2 SVGAGI. The CDR3, as DNA: TGTGCCAGCAGTTACGTGGGGGGTAATTCACCCCTCCACTTT. Residues: CASSYVGGNSPLHF.

The rearrangement uses TRBV4-3 and TRBJ2-3, with 9 bases aligning to TRBD2. The CDR3 loop spans 16 amino acids. V was clipped by 1 base and J by 4 bases; unmatched bases: 6. Germline CDR1 is LGHNA and CDR2 is YSLEER. The CDR3 is CASSQGAGGWADTQYF. CDR3 DNA: TGCGCCAGCAGCCAAGGGGCGGGGGGGTGGGCAGATACGCAGTATTTT.

This clone was recorded once. This chain links TRBV7-3 with TRBJ2-4, with D possibly matching TRBD1 (6 bases). Per the germline V gene, CDR1 is SGHTA and CDR2 is FQGTGA. This CDR3 has 14 residues. The germline V and J ends were trimmed by 5 bases and 6 bases, with 14 bases remaining between them. The CDR3 nucleotides read TGTGCCAGCAGCGCAGGGACACAAGGAAACATTCAGTACTTC. It translates to CASSAGTQGNIQYF.

This chain links TRBV6-6 with TRBJ2-7, with 7 nucleotides matching TRBD1. CDR1 MNHNY and CDR2 SVGAGI come from the germline V gene (reference sequence). The V and J ends lost 3 bases and 1 base, in that order; junction bases with no gene match: 6. The CDR3 consists of 15 residues. The CDR3 DNA follows: TGTGCCAGCAGTTATCACCGGGACAGTTCCTACGAGCAGTACTTC. It yields the protein CASSYHRDSSYEQYF.

The chain couples TRBV20-1 to TRBJ2-5, with D uncertain. V lost 2 bases and J lost 2, with 3 bases in between. The CDR3 is 11 amino acids. The V gene's germline CDR1 is DFQATT and CDR2 SNEGSKA (reference sequence). In DNA, the CDR3 is TGCAGTGCTAGACGGCAAGAGACCCAGTACTTC. Protein product: CSARRQETQYF.